The clone carrying this TCR beta chain came up a few times. Its antigen is undetermined. This sample was taken from a study of T-cell memory formation after mild COVID-19. TCRdb reanalysed the 5' RACE reads using MiXCR and keeps one entry per CDR3 protein. The sample includes hundreds of thousands of distinct CDR3 sequences, around 21% of them seen just once. Whole-study findings and limits: Mostly located in CM and EM were contracting CD4+ clones, with contracting CD8+ clones located in EMRA. Proof of SARS-CoV-2 specificity was absent for the second-wave clones that crested on day 37.

Per the germline V gene, CDR1 is LGHDT and CDR2 is YNNKEL (reference sequence). Trimming cost V 0 bases and J 2 bases; bases outside gene matches: 3. This CDR3 has 15 residues. This sequence originates from an adult woman who had mild COVID-19 (a few samples of this study predate the infection). Cell type and time point are not known. Sample: PBMCs or a T cell subset sorted from them (not recorded which). This chain connects TRBV3-1 to TRBJ2-5; 7 bases match TRBD2. The CDR3 loop reads CASSQDWTRQETQYF. CDR3 DNA sequence: TGTGCCAGCAGCCAAGATTGGACTAGGCAAGAGACCCAGTACTTC.